This passage covers 14 T cell receptor beta chains from one sample sequenced in a study of blood T cell repertoires in COVID-19. Only in-frame clones appear in the TCRdb table, and some are missing; sequencing was by immunoSEQ multiplex PCR. The sample has roughly 230,000 clones; approximately 84% are singletons. Source material: peripheral blood. The receptors come from a man aged 40-49 years with acute or convalescent COVID-19.

The chain couples TRBV4-3 to TRBJ1-6; no clear D. Trimming took off 2 bases at V and 7 bases at J, with 6 bases between the two ends. This CDR3 is built from 13 residues. Germline CDR1 and CDR2: LGHNA and YSLEER. CDR3 nucleotides: TGCGCCAGCAGCCAATCGACAAATTCACCCCTCCACTTT. Translation gives CASSQSTNSPLHF.

This clone has just one count. The V gene is TRBV24-1, the J gene TRBJ2-5, with TRBD1 matching 7 bases. The V segment lost 4 bases and the J segment 4 bases; nucleotides outside the gene matches: 5. This CDR3 is 14 amino acids long. Germline loops: CDR1 KGHDR, CDR2 SFDVKD. The DNA of the CDR3 is TGTGCCACCAGTGACCCCGGGACAGCAGAGACCCAGTACTTC. Translated, it gives CATSDPGTAETQYF.

J is TRBJ2-2 and V is TRBV11-2; the D gene is possibly TRBD1 (6 bases). This CDR3 has 16 amino acids. The V gene's germline CDR1 is SGHAT and CDR2 FQNNGV. V was shortened by 1 base and J by 4 bases, with 13 bases between the two germline ends. CDR3 sequence: CASSLGRTQGTGELFF. Here the CDR3 DNA reads TGTGCCAGCAGCTTAGGGCGGACACAGGGCACCGGGGAGCTGTTTTTT.

This CDR3 reads CASSQNIYEQYF. CDR3 nucleotide sequence: TGTGCCAGCAGTCAAAACATCTACGAGCAGTACTTC. This chain links TRBV7-8 with TRBJ2-7; D gene uncertain. Per germline, CDR1 SGHVS and CDR2 FQNEAQ. V was pared by 6 bases and J by 3 bases, with 9 bases between. The CDR3 is 12 amino acids.

V and J are TRBV5-5 and TRBJ2-5; 8 bases are shared with TRBD1. This CDR3 has 15 residues. Germline V gives CDR1 SGHKS, CDR2 YYEKEE (reference sequence). V lost 2 bases to trimming and J lost 0 bases; unmatched junction nucleotides: 3. CDR3 in DNA: TGTGCCAGCAGCTTTAGGGACAGGTACCAAGAGACCCAGTACTTC. Protein: CASSFRDRYQETQYF.

The chain is built from TRBV13 and TRBJ2-5; TRBD2 matches 13 bases. The V segment lost 5 bases and the J segment 5 bases; nucleotides outside the gene matches: 11. This CDR3 contains 17 residues. Germline assignment: CDR1 PRHDT and CDR2 FYEKMQ (reference sequence). The CDR3 loop reads CASSLRGLAGVGETQYF. The CDR3 DNA reads as TGTGCCAGCAGCCTGAGAGGACTAGCGGGGGTCGGGGAGACCCAGTACTTC.

This chain connects TRBV9 to TRBJ1-6; no reliable D call. Germline-derived CDR1 and CDR2 are SGDLS and YYNGEE. Trimming left V 3 bases short and J 10 bases short, with 14 bases between. The CDR3 consists of 14 residues. CDR3 in amino acids: CASSARLEISPLHF. DNA of the CDR3: TGTGCCAGCAGCGCACGGCTAGAGATATCACCCCTCCACTTT.

The chain combines TRBV28 with TRBJ1-2; 7 bases map to TRBD1. Germline loops: CDR1 MDHEN, CDR2 SYDVKM. CDR3 length: 13 residues. Trimming took 8 bases from V and 5 from J; bases not matched to a gene: 8. DNA for the CDR3: TGTGCCAGCTCAACAGGGGATCCATATGGCTACACCTTC. Protein: CASSTGDPYGYTF.

The genes are TRBV27 and TRBJ1-6; D perhaps matches TRBD1 (5 bases). Trimming stripped 6 bases from V and 6 bases from J, with 12 bases between. CDR1 is MNHEY and CDR2 is SMNVEV in the germline V gene (reference sequence). The CDR3 is 14 amino acids. For the CDR3, the DNA is TGTGCCAGCAGGAGGGGACTGCCTAATTCACCCCTCCACTTT. The encoded protein is CASRRGLPNSPLHF.

CDR3: CASSGSGYEKLFF. The CDR3 coding sequence is TGTGCCAGCAGTGGGTCAGGGTATGAAAAACTGTTTTTT. The V call is TRBV2, the J call TRBJ1-4; D might be TRBD1 (5 bases). Germline loops: CDR1 SNHLY, CDR2 FYNNEI. V was clipped by 4 bases and J by 6 bases, with 9 bases between them. The CDR3 loop spans 13 amino acids.

The J gene is TRBJ2-7, the V gene TRBV27, with D maybe TRBD1 (7 bases). The ends were cut back, 0 bases at V and 4 bases at J, with 16 bases in the middle. CDR3 length: 16 amino acids. Germline lookup yields CDR1 MNHEY and CDR2 SMNVEV (reference sequence). The CDR3 DNA reads as TGTGCCAGCAGTTTATCGACGACAGGGAGGAGGTACGAGCAGTACTTC. Translating gives CASSLSTTGRRYEQYF.

The V gene is TRBV2, the J gene TRBJ1-5; the match to TRBD1 covers 8 bases. Germline assignment: CDR1 SNHLY and CDR2 FYNNEI. CDR3 size: 13 residues. The trim removed 11 bases at V and 4 bases at J, leaving 7 bases unmatched. The CDR3 nucleotides are TGTGCCTCACAGGACAGGGAGAATCAGCCCCAGCATTTT. Encoded protein: CASQDRENQPQHF.

The CDR3 DNA reads as TGTGCCAGCAGTACCCAAGGGGTGAACCAAGAGACCCAGTACTTC. Amino acids: CASSTQGVNQETQYF. The chain is built from TRBV28 and TRBJ2-5; TRBD1 might be the D (5 bases). The V gene's germline CDR1 is MDHEN and CDR2 SYDVKM. CDR3 size: 15 residues. Trimming took off 5 bases at V and 0 bases at J, with 13 bases between the two ends.

The genes are TRBV5-5 and TRBJ1-4, with TRBD1 as a possible D gene (5 bases). With 0 bases removed from V and 8 bases from J, the gap between germline ends came to 17 bases. The CDR3 has 16 amino acids. Germline V gene data show CDR1 as SGHKS and CDR2 as YYEKEE (reference sequence). The CDR3 region is CASSLVTGGAGEKLFF. Here the CDR3 DNA reads TGTGCCAGCAGCTTGGTGACGGGAGGGGCGGGAGAAAAACTGTTTTTT.